The 32 T cell receptor beta chains below all came from one sample that was sequenced in a study of vaccination effects on CD4 cells after COVID-19. What these receptors recognize is not known. Expansion of antigen-specific CD4+ T cells with viral peptide pools was carried out by the ViraFEST assay before sequencing. Scientists isolated CD4+ T cells after an approximately 9-day culture period ended. Of the BNT162b2 and mRNA-1273 vaccines, participants received two doses of one or the other. Produced via immunoSEQ multiplex PCR; TCRdb's table is partial and in-frame only. The table records roughly 70,000 clones, about 80% of them present only once. The sequencing here drew on CD4+ T cells from PBMCs cultured with HCoV-OC43 spike peptides, taken after COVID-19 vaccination. Subset described: HCoV-OC43 spike overlapping peptide pool stimulation. These receptors were collected from a human donor who received a COVID-19 vaccine.

The genes are TRBV5-1 and TRBJ2-2; D not resolved. Germline loops: CDR1 SGHRS, CDR2 YFSETQ. Trimming stripped 4 bases from V and 5 bases from J, with 12 bases between. The CDR3 has 14 amino acids. CDR3 protein: CASSLSPPTGELFF. CDR3 nucleotides: TGCGCCAGCAGCCTATCCCCTCCTACCGGGGAGCTGTTTTTT.

The chain links TRBV5-6 to TRBJ1-2; 7 bases are shared with TRBD1. CDR1 SGHDT and CDR2 YYEEEE come from the germline V gene. The V gene end was trimmed by 1 base and the J gene end by 8 bases; junction bases not matched to a gene: 5. The CDR3 is 13 amino acids. The CDR3 loop is CASSLRGGDGYTF. CDR3 nucleotides: TGTGCCAGCAGCTTGAGAGGGGGCGACGGCTACACCTTC.

This clone was picked up a small number of times. The V and J genes are TRBV30 and TRBJ1-5, with D uncertain. This CDR3 comprises 13 residues. Germline V gives CDR1 GTSNPN, CDR2 SVGIG (reference sequence). The germline V and J ends were trimmed by 5 bases and 6 bases, with 14 bases remaining between them. CDR3 sequence: CAWGISGGQPQHF. CDR3 DNA sequence: TGTGCCTGGGGAATCAGCGGAGGTCAGCCCCAGCATTTT.

This clone was picked up one time. The rearrangement uses TRBV2 and TRBJ2-7; 7 positions match TRBD1. Germline values: CDR1 SNHLY, CDR2 FYNNEI. The CDR3 runs to 12 residues. V lost 8 bases to trimming and J lost 5 bases; unmatched junction nucleotides: 6. CDR3 loop: CASQTGWDEQYV. The CDR3 region has the DNA TGTGCCAGCCAGACAGGGTGGGACGAGCAGTACGTC.

The chain has TRBV13 and TRBJ2-3; D remains ambiguous. The germline V and J ends were trimmed by 2 bases and 0 bases, with 6 bases remaining between them. The germline V gene encodes CDR1 PRHDT and CDR2 FYEKMQ (reference sequence). This CDR3 is 14 amino acids long. The CDR3 DNA follows: TGTGCCAGCAGCTTATCCTTTAGCACAGATACGCAGTATTTT. Translation: CASSLSFSTDTQYF.

V is TRBV5-1 and J is TRBJ1-2; D gene uncertain. The CDR3 consists of 14 residues. From germline, CDR1 is SGHRS and CDR2 YFSETQ. The V end was cut by 7 bases, the J end by 5 bases, with 18 bases between. Here the CDR3 reads CASGREGAEYGYTF. In DNA, the CDR3 is TGCGCCAGCGGGCGCGAGGGCGCGGAATATGGCTACACCTTC.

The chain links TRBV19 to TRBJ2-2; 8 nucleotides agree with TRBD1. The CDR3 runs to 16 residues. The germline CDR1 and CDR2 sequences are LNHDA and SQIVND (reference sequence). V lost 5 bases to trimming and J lost 7 bases; unmatched junction nucleotides: 12. CDR3 amino acids: CASSFGQGARYGELFF. In nucleotides, the CDR3 is TGTGCCAGTAGTTTTGGGCAGGGGGCCCGATACGGGGAGCTGTTTTTT. The full variable domain, with the rest looked up from reference TRBV19 and TRBJ2-2, is DGGITQSPKYLFRKEGQNVTLSCEQNLNHDAMYWYRQDPGQGLRLIYYSQIVNDFQKGDIAEGYSVSREKKESFPLTVTSAQKNPTAFYLCASSFGQGARYGELFFGEGSRLTVL.

The chain links TRBV5-4 to TRBJ2-5, with D maybe TRBD1 (5 bases). The CDR3 is made up of 14 amino acids. Germline CDR1 SGHNT, CDR2 YYREEE (reference sequence). Trimming left V 0 bases short and J 5 bases short, with 11 bases between. CDR3 sequence reads: CASSLVGAVETQYF. In nucleotides, the CDR3 is TGTGCCAGCAGCTTGGTAGGGGCAGTTGAGACCCAGTACTTC.

This clone has just a few counts. The V and J genes are TRBV6-5 and TRBJ1-2; possible D gene TRBD1, 6 bases. The CDR3 covers 14 residues. V was trimmed by 3 bases and J by 4 bases, leaving 12 bases between them. Germline V CDR1 and CDR2: MNHEY, SVGAGI. CDR3 DNA sequence: TGTGCCAGCAGTTATGGAGGGGGAGGCTATGGCTACACCTTC. Amino acids: CASSYGGGGYGYTF.

The V call is TRBV5-1, the J call TRBJ1-1, with 12 positions matching TRBD1. This CDR3 has 15 amino acids. V trimming: 8 bases; J trimming: 0 bases; junction bases outside the gene matches: 5. From germline, CDR1 is SGHRS and CDR2 YFSETQ. CDR3 nucleotides: TGCGCCAGTGGGGGACAGGGGGCGATGAACACTGAAGCTTTCTTT. It codes for CASGGQGAMNTEAFF. The full variable domain, rest sourced from reference TRBV5-1 and TRBJ1-1, is KAGVTQTPRYLIKTRGQQVTLSCSPISGHRSVSWYQQTPGQGLQFLFEYFSETQRNKGNFPGRFSGRQFSNSRSEMNVSTLELGDSALYLCASGGQGAMNTEAFFGQGTRLTVV.

The rearrangement joins TRBV19 to TRBJ1-2; no clear D. Between the trimmed V and J ends, which lost 3 bases and 4 bases, there was a span of 15 bases. The CDR3 runs to 15 residues. CDR1 and CDR2 from the germline V gene are LNHDA and SQIVND (reference sequence). For the CDR3, the DNA is TGTGCCAGTAGTATCCAAAGTGGATCCGGCTATGGCTACACCTTC. Protein: CASSIQSGSGYGYTF.

This chain joins TRBV18 and TRBJ2-4; 8 bases match TRBD1. Germline V lookup: CDR1 KGHSH, CDR2 LQKENI. Losses at the gene ends were 3 bases for V and 2 bases for J; bases not matched to a gene: 6. CDR3 length equals 16 residues. CDR3 nucleotide sequence: TGTGCCAGCTCACCTGGGACAGGAGTCCCCAAAAACATTCAGTACTTC. It codes for CASSPGTGVPKNIQYF. Based on the CDR3 plus reference TRBV18 and TRBJ2-4, the full variable domain is NAGVMQNPRHLVRRRGQEARLRCSPMKGHSHVYWYRQLPEEGLKFMVYLQKENIIDESGMPKERFSAEFPKEGPSILRIQQVVRGDSAAYFCASSPGTGVPKNIQYFGAGTRLSVL.

The chain combines TRBV13 with TRBJ2-2; TRBD1 might be the D (5 bases). Deletions cut 6 bases from V and 4 bases from J, with 15 bases between. Germline CDR1 PRHDT, CDR2 FYEKMQ (reference sequence). This CDR3 comprises 15 residues. The CDR3 is CASSTHRLPTGELFF. The CDR3 coding sequence is TGTGCCAGCAGTACTCACAGGTTACCCACCGGGGAGCTGTTTTTT.

V and J are TRBV6-4 and TRBJ2-1; D gene ambiguous. Germline V gene lookup returns CDR1 MRHNA and CDR2 SNTAGT. With 4 bases removed from V and 3 bases from J, the gap between germline ends came to 4 bases. CDR3 length equals 12 residues. The CDR3, as DNA: TGTGCCAGCAGTGCAGACTACAATGAGCAGTTCTTC. It codes for CASSADYNEQFF.

V is TRBV4-2 and J is TRBJ2-3; D may be TRBD2 (5 bases). The CDR3 totals 15 residues. Germline values: CDR1 LGHNA, CDR2 YNFKEQ. V was trimmed by 4 bases and J by 1 base, leaving 12 bases between them. The CDR3 sequence is CASSRTGIGTDTQYF. CDR3 nucleotides: TGTGCCAGCAGCCGAACCGGGATAGGCACAGATACGCAGTATTTT.

The gene calls are TRBV12-3 or TRBV12-4 and TRBJ2-3; 8 nucleotides match TRBD1. J lost 3 bases, V lost 9 bases, and 5 bases had no gene match. The CDR3 is made up of 13 amino acids. The CDR3 DNA follows: TGTGCCAGTCACAGGGGGTGGACAGATACGCAGTATTTT. The encoded protein is CASHRGWTDTQYF.

The chain uses TRBV25-1 and TRBJ2-3; D is perhaps TRBD1 (6 bases). CDR1 is MGHDK, CDR2 SYGVNS, per germline. This CDR3 is 13 amino acids long. Trimming removed 4 bases from V and 5 bases from J, with 10 bases in between. The CDR3 bases are TGTGCCAGCAGTGCCCCAGGGGAAGATACGCAGTATTTT. It specifies CASSAPGEDTQYF.

The chain employs TRBV25-1 and TRBJ1-2; D might be TRBD1 (5 bases). Per germline, CDR1 MGHDK and CDR2 SYGVNS. Deletions cut 3 bases from V and 1 base from J, with 9 bases between. The CDR3 sequence is 14 residues long. CDR3 protein: CASSDAGFNYGYTF. CDR3 nucleotides: TGTGCCAGCAGTGATGCAGGGTTTAACTATGGCTACACCTTC.

The chain employs TRBV4-1 and TRBJ1-2; TRBD1 might be the D (5 bases). Germline CDR1 and CDR2: MGHRA and YSYEKL. V was clipped by 4 bases and J by 8 bases, with 38 bases between them. The CDR3 covers 21 residues. CDR3 loop: CASSRTWGRLFGVIGNQGYTF. The DNA of the CDR3 is TGCGCCAGCAGCCGCACTTGGGGACGTCTTTTCGGCGTTATCGGTAATCAGGGCTACACCTTC.

The chain combines TRBV25-1 with TRBJ2-5, with TRBD1 as a possible D gene (5 bases). This CDR3 comprises 15 residues. Germline CDR1 and CDR2: MGHDK and SYGVNS. Trimming removed 1 base from V and 2 bases from J, with 11 bases in between. In DNA form, the CDR3 reads TGTGCCAGCAGTGAATTCAGGGCACCGCAAGAGACCCAGTACTTC. It codes for CASSEFRAPQETQYF.

The chain has TRBV3-1 (or the pseudogene TRBV3-2) and TRBJ1-3; D may be TRBD1 (5 bases). The CDR3 runs to 14 residues. The germline V gene encodes CDR1 LGHDT and CDR2 YNNKEL (reference sequence). Between the trimmed V and J ends, which lost 1 base and 4 bases, there was a span of 8 bases. The CDR3 region has the DNA TGTGCCAGCAGCCAAGGGGGGATGGGAAACACCATATATTTT. Translating it yields CASSQGGMGNTIYF.

This sequence joins TRBV12-1 and TRBJ2-6. TRBV12-1 is a documented pseudogene. The length of the CDR3 is 15 residues. CDR3 in DNA: TGTGCCAGCAGCTTTGAGGATGCCGGGGCCAACGTCCTGACTTTC. Protein sequence: CASSFEDAGANVLTF.

This CDR3 is CASSLWDTHTGELFF. The CDR3 DNA reads TGTGCCAGCAGCTTATGGGACACACACACCGGGGAGCTGTTTTTT. The gene calls are TRBV7-3 and TRBJ2-2; TRBD1 is a possible D gene (6 bases). CDR3 length: 15 residues. Trimming pared 2 bases from V and 3 bases from J, leaving 10 bases between. The V gene's germline CDR1 is SGHTA and CDR2 FQGTGA.

The V call is TRBV5-1, the J call TRBJ2-2; 7 nucleotides line up with TRBD1. The germline CDR1 and CDR2 sequences are SGHRS and YFSETQ. The ends lost 0 bases at V and 2 bases at J; junction bases unmatched: 1. The CDR3 extends over 15 amino acids. The CDR3 DNA follows: TGCGCCAGCAGCTTGGGGGACAGAAACACCGGGGAGCTGTTTTTT. Its protein is CASSLGDRNTGELFF.

This clone has a handful of counts. V gene TRBV18 combines with J gene TRBJ1-5; no reliable D call. Per the germline V gene, CDR1 is KGHSH and CDR2 is LQKENI. The CDR3 totals 13 residues. Trimming cost V 4 bases and J 4 bases, with 8 bases left between them. This CDR3 is CASSRSVNQPQHF. In nucleotides, the CDR3 is TGTGCCAGCTCACGCTCCGTAAATCAGCCCCAGCATTTT.

The genes are TRBV27 and TRBJ1-6; D is unresolved. Germline V gene sequence: CDR1 MNHEY, CDR2 SMNVEV (reference sequence). The CDR3 loop spans 12 amino acids. Trimming removed 5 bases at V and 8 bases at J, with 7 bases between. Here the CDR3 DNA reads TGTGCCAGCAGTCAAAGATATTCACCCCTCCACTTT. It specifies CASSQRYSPLHF.

The chain recombines TRBV5-6 with TRBJ2-7, with TRBD2 identical over 10 bases. The junction had 6 bases not matched to a gene; V was cut back by 4 bases and J by 2 bases. CDR1 is SGHDT and CDR2 is YYEEEE in the germline V gene. This CDR3 comprises 15 residues. The CDR3 reads CASSTLAGATYEQYV. CDR3 nucleotide sequence: TGTGCCAGCAGCACTCTAGCGGGGGCGACCTACGAGCAGTACGTC.

The rearrangement uses TRBV28 and TRBJ2-5, with D tentatively TRBD2 (5 bases). Trimming took 9 bases from V and 1 from J, leaving 12 bases between them. This CDR3 has 13 residues. CDR1 and CDR2 (germline): MDHEN, SYDVKM. The CDR3 sequence is CARFPDCQETQYF. The CDR3 DNA is TGTGCCAGATTCCCGGACTGCCAAGAGACCCAGTACTTC.

The gene calls are TRBV10-2 and TRBJ1-4; a weak D match, TRBD1 (5 bases). The V gene's germline CDR1 is WSHSY and CDR2 SAAADI. V gave up 4 bases and J gave up 8 bases, with 17 bases separating them. The CDR3 totals 15 residues. The CDR3 nucleotides are TGCGCCAGCAGTGTTGCCGACACGGGGCGGGAAAAACTGTTTTTT. It yields the protein CASSVADTGREKLFF.

V and J are TRBV28 and TRBJ2-3; D is perhaps TRBD1 (6 bases). The CDR3 consists of 13 residues. Germline CDR1 and CDR2: MDHEN and SYDVKM. Trimming took off 10 bases at V and 2 bases at J, with 13 bases between the two ends. The CDR3 coding sequence is TGTGCCACCAGGGGCGCCGCCACAGATACGCAGTATTTT. As protein: CATRGAATDTQYF.

This chain links TRBV10-1 with TRBJ1-1; D uncertain. This CDR3 spans 14 amino acids. The V end was cut by 0 bases, the J end by 1 base, with 6 bases between. CDR1 is WNHNN and CDR2 is SYGVQD in the germline V gene (reference sequence). CDR3 region: CASSESMANTEAFF. In DNA, the CDR3 is TGCGCCAGCAGTGAGTCGATGGCGAACACTGAAGCTTTCTTT.

This clone was counted only a few times. The V gene is TRBV2, the J gene TRBJ1-1; D call uncertain. This CDR3 contains 12 residues. From germline, CDR1 is SNHLY and CDR2 FYNNEI. Trimming pared 3 bases from V and 5 bases from J, leaving 7 bases between. CDR3 bases: TGTGCCAGCAGTGATCGGAGGACTGAAGCTTTCTTT. Its protein product is CASSDRRTEAFF.